Following are 22 T cell receptor beta chains from one sample sequenced in a study of blood T cell repertoires in COVID-19. Sequenced by immunoSEQ multiplex PCR; TCRdb stores in-frame clones only, minus some. The data contain 240,000 or so clones, around 86% of them singletons. The material sequenced was PBMCs or T cells enriched from blood (not recorded which). Receptors were obtained from a woman aged 35 to 49 with acute COVID-19.

This chain connects TRBV7-6 to TRBJ2-7; 7 bases are shared with TRBD1. CDR1 and CDR2 (germline): SGHVS, FNYEAQ. CDR3 length equals 14 residues. With 4 bases clipped from V and 7 bases from J, the junction kept 10 bases outside the gene matches. The CDR3 loop reads CASSSSQGDGEQYF. CDR3 in DNA: TGTGCCAGCAGCTCCAGCCAGGGGGACGGGGAGCAGTACTTC.

The gene calls are TRBV14 and TRBJ2-6; D is uncertain. Trimming pared 4 bases from V and 1 base from J, leaving 8 bases between. This CDR3 is 15 amino acids long. The V gene's germline CDR1 is SGHDN and CDR2 FVKESK. The CDR3 nucleotides are TGTGCCAGCAGCCCCGCGTGGTCTGGGGCCAACGTCCTGACTTTC. Translating it yields CASSPAWSGANVLTF.

The CDR3 nucleotides read TGTGCCAGCGCGAATAGGCAGGCCACCTACACCTTC. It translates to CASANRQATYTF. The rearrangement uses TRBV25-1 and TRBJ1-2; D is uncertain. The CDR3 consists of 12 residues. Trimming cost V 8 bases and J 10 bases, with 17 bases left between them. Germline V gene sequence: CDR1 MGHDK, CDR2 SYGVNS.

The genes are TRBV7-3 and TRBJ2-1; no clear D gene. The CDR3 length is 13 residues. Per germline, CDR1 SGHTA and CDR2 FQGTGA. V was pared by 5 bases and J by 0 bases, with 5 bases between. CDR3 protein: CASSPYSYNEQFF. DNA for the CDR3: TGTGCCAGCAGCCCCTACTCCTACAATGAGCAGTTCTTC.

The genes are TRBV6-1 and TRBJ1-2; TRBD1 matches 8 bases. Germline lookup yields CDR1 MNHNS and CDR2 SASEGT. This CDR3 contains 15 residues. J was trimmed by 8 bases and V by 3 bases; bases with no gene match: 11. As DNA, the CDR3 is TGTGCCAGCAGTGATCCTGGACAGGGAGCCTACGGCTACACCTTC. Residues: CASSDPGQGAYGYTF.

This clone appeared once. The V and J genes are TRBV9 and TRBJ1-6; no clear D. Between the trimmed V and J ends, which lost 0 bases and 14 bases, there was a span of 12 bases. This CDR3 comprises 13 residues. Germline V CDR1 and CDR2: SGDLS, YYNGEE. This CDR3 reads CASSVGGPTSLHF. The CDR3 DNA reads as TGTGCCAGCAGCGTAGGTGGGCCGACGTCCCTCCACTTT.

The chain combines TRBV11-3 with TRBJ2-1; D might be TRBD2 (6 bases). There are 13 residues in the CDR3. V dropped 8 bases and J dropped 0 bases, with 8 bases sitting between them. The V gene's germline CDR1 is SGHNT and CDR2 YENEEA. The CDR3 bases are TGTGCCAGCGCGGGGAGCTCCTACAATGAGCAGTTCTTC. Translating gives CASAGSSYNEQFF.

This chain connects TRBV6-5 to TRBJ2-7; 9 bases are a match to TRBD1. The CDR3 is 15 residues long. J gave up 1 base and V 6 bases, and 7 bases lay outside the gene matches. The V gene's germline CDR1 is MNHEY and CDR2 SVGAGI. In DNA, the CDR3 is TGTGCCAGCAGGATTCCAGGACAGGGGTCCTACGAGCAGTACTTC. This sequence encodes CASRIPGQGSYEQYF.

The gene calls are TRBV11-3 and TRBJ2-3; 8 positions agree with TRBD2. CDR3 length: 18 residues. Trimming cost V 5 bases and J 4 bases; bases outside gene matches: 17. CDR1 is SGHNT and CDR2 is YENEEA in the germline V gene. CDR3 residues: CASSHTLLAGGGSDTQYF. DNA for the CDR3: TGTGCCAGCAGCCACACTCTTCTAGCGGGTGGGGGGTCAGATACGCAGTATTTT.

This clone showed up just a few times. V is TRBV11-2 and J is TRBJ2-3; TRBD2 matches 12 bases. Germline V lookup: CDR1 SGHAT, CDR2 FQNNGV. The CDR3 is 15 amino acids. With 6 bases clipped from V and 2 bases from J, the junction kept 3 bases outside the gene matches. CDR3 sequence (DNA): TGTGCCAGCAGTACTAGCGGGAGGCCCACAGATACGCAGTATTTT. Amino acids: CASSTSGRPTDTQYF.

Here the CDR3 DNA reads TGCGCCAGCAGCTTCGGACAGGCAGTAAGGGTTGTCAATGAGCAGTTCTTC. It yields the protein CASSFGQAVRVVNEQFF. The chain links TRBV5-1 to TRBJ2-1; TRBD1 matches at 7 bases. Germline assignment: CDR1 SGHRS and CDR2 YFSETQ. The ends lost 2 bases at V and 6 bases at J; junction bases unmatched: 14. The CDR3 loop spans 17 amino acids.

This clone appeared a few times. Other DNA sequences of this sample code for an identical CDR3. The chain combines TRBV13 with TRBJ2-5; 12 nucleotides match TRBD2. The CDR3 loop spans 16 amino acids. J was trimmed by 2 bases and V by 0 bases; bases with no gene match: 1. The germline CDR1 and CDR2 sequences are PRHDT and FYEKMQ (reference sequence). The CDR3 DNA is TGTGCCAGCAGCTTAGGGCTAGCGGGAGGGCAAGAGACCCAGTACTTC. Amino acids: CASSLGLAGGQETQYF.

The J gene is TRBJ1-3, the V gene TRBV19; D not certain. Germline lookup yields CDR1 LNHDA and CDR2 SQIVND (reference sequence). The CDR3 length is 14 residues. V lost 3 bases and J lost 2, with 8 bases in between. The CDR3 DNA sequence: TGTGCCAGTAGTATTTCGCCAGCTGGAAACACCATATATTTT. Protein sequence: CASSISPAGNTIYF.

This clone was picked up one time. The rearrangement joins TRBV2 to TRBJ2-5; 7 bases are a match to TRBD2. J was trimmed by 1 base and V by 6 bases; bases with no gene match: 8. The CDR3 runs 15 residues. Germline V gene lookup returns CDR1 SNHLY and CDR2 FYNNEI. The CDR3 reads CASRMSSGPQETQYF. Here the CDR3 DNA reads TGTGCCAGCAGGATGTCTAGCGGACCCCAAGAGACCCAGTACTTC.

The CDR3 DNA reads TGTGCCAGCAGGAGGGGGGGGGTCACTGAAGCTTTCTTT. It yields the protein CASRRGGVTEAFF. The chain employs TRBV6-5 and TRBJ1-1; D is perhaps TRBD1 (6 bases). The V end lost 6 bases, the J end lost 4 bases, and 12 bases lay between the germline ends. The CDR3 loop spans 13 amino acids. CDR1 is MNHEY, CDR2 SVGAGI, per germline.

CDR3 coding DNA: TGTGCCAGCAGCCGGGACAGACATAATTCACCCCTCCACTTT. Amino acids: CASSRDRHNSPLHF. The rearrangement uses TRBV7-9 and TRBJ1-6; 7 bases map to TRBD1. V lost 5 bases, J lost 5 bases, and 3 bases stayed unmatched. CDR1 and CDR2 (germline): SEHNR, FQNEAQ (reference sequence). The CDR3 covers 14 residues.

DNA of the CDR3: TGTGCCAGTAGTATGAGGGAGGACGGCTACACCTTC. Translating it yields CASSMREDGYTF. This chain links TRBV19 with TRBJ1-2; D remains unclear. V lost 3 bases and J 8 bases, leaving 10 bases between the germline ends. Germline loops: CDR1 LNHDA, CDR2 SQIVND (reference sequence). This CDR3 comprises 12 residues.

V usage is TRBV19 and J usage is TRBJ1-5, with TRBD1 identical over 8 bases. Germline V gene data show CDR1 as LNHDA and CDR2 as SQIVND (reference sequence). The CDR3 extends over 16 amino acids. V gave up 4 bases and J gave up 4 bases; unmatched junction bases: 9. The CDR3 region is CASSTPGQVRNQPQHF. In nucleotides, the CDR3 is TGTGCCAGTAGTACACCGGGACAGGTTAGGAATCAGCCCCAGCATTTT.

The CDR3 DNA follows: TGTGCCAGCAGATGGCAGGAAGTTCTGAACACTGAAGCTTTCTTT. Translating it yields CASRWQEVLNTEAFF. The gene calls are TRBV6-5 and TRBJ1-1, with D uncertain. The CDR3 runs 15 residues. The germline V gene encodes CDR1 MNHEY and CDR2 SVGAGI. Trimming pared 6 bases from V and 0 bases from J, leaving 14 bases between.

On this clone: The junction shows a germline mismatch at one end, possibly a read error. The identical CDR3 is also encoded by other nucleotide sequences in the sample. The rearrangement joins TRBV20-1 to TRBJ2-3; the D is unclear. The CDR3 length is 10 residues. Looked up from germline, CDR1 is DFQATT and CDR2 is SNEGSKA (reference sequence). CDR3 amino acids: CSASRDTQYF. The DNA for the CDR3 is TGCAGTGCTAGCAGAGATACGCAGTATTTT.

V is TRBV19 and J is TRBJ2-3, with 9 bases aligning to TRBD2. This CDR3 spans 17 amino acids. J lost 2 bases, V lost 1 base, and 7 bases had no gene match. The germline V gene encodes CDR1 LNHDA and CDR2 SQIVND (reference sequence). CDR3 in amino acids: CASSIVPSGALTDTQYF. CDR3 coding DNA: TGTGCCAGTAGTATAGTCCCTAGCGGGGCACTCACAGATACGCAGTATTTT.

The chain uses TRBV7-9 and TRBJ1-2; D perhaps matches TRBD1 (5 bases). Germline V gives CDR1 SEHNR, CDR2 FQNEAQ (reference sequence). V was trimmed by 1 base and J by 5 bases, leaving 17 bases between them. The CDR3 sequence is 16 residues long. The CDR3 reads CASSLGPAGGDYGYTF. CDR3 DNA: TGTGCCAGCAGCTTAGGCCCAGCCGGGGGTGATTATGGCTACACCTTC.